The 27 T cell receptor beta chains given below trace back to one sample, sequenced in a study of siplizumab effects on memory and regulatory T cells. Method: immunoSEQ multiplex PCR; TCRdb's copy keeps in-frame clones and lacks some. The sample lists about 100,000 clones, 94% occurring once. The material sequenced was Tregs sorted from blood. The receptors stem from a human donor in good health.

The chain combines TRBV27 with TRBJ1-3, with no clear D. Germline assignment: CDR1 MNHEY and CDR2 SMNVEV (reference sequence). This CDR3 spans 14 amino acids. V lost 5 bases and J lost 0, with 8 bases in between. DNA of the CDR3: TGTGCCAGCAGTCGTATAAGCTCTGGAAACACCATATATTTT. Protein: CASSRISSGNTIYF.

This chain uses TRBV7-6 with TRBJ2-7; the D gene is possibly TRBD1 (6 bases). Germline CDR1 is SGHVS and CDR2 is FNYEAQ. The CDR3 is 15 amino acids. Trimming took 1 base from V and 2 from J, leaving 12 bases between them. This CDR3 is CASSLGRGVAYEQYF. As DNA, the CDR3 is TGTGCCAGCAGCTTAGGCAGGGGAGTCGCCTACGAGCAGTACTTC.

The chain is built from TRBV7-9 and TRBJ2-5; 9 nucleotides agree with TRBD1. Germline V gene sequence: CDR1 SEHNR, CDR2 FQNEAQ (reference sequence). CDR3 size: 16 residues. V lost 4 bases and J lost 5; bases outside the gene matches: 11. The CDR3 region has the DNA TGTGCCAGCAGCTCAAGCGGGACAGGGAAGGCGGAGACCCAGTACTTC. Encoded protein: CASSSSGTGKAETQYF.

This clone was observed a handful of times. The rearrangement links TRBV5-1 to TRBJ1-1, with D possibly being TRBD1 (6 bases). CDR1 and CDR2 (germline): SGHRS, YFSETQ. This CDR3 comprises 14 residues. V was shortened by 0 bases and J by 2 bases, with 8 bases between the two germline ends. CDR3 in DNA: TGCGCCAGCAGCTTGGGGACAGTAAACACTGAAGCTTTCTTT. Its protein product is CASSLGTVNTEAFF.

CDR3 amino acids: CASSQDGWNSAFF. The CDR3 coding sequence is TGTGCCAGCAGCCAAGACGGATGGAATTCAGCTTTCTTT. The chain employs TRBV4-2 and TRBJ1-1; D gene uncertain. This CDR3 is built from 13 residues. The germline gives CDR1 LGHNA, CDR2 YNFKEQ. V was clipped by 0 bases and J by 10 bases, with 12 bases between them.

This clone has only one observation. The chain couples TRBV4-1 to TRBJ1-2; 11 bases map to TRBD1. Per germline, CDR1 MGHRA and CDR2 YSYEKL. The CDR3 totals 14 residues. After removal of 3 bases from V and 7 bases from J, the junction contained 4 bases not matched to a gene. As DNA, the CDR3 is TGCGCCAGCAGCCAGGGACAGGGGGTGGGTGGCTACACCTTC. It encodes CASSQGQGVGGYTF.

DNA of the CDR3: TGTGCCAGCAGGAAACGACCATTACGCCACTACAATGAGCAGTTCTTC. Translated, it gives CASRKRPLRHYNEQFF. V gene TRBV21-1 combines with J gene TRBJ2-1. TRBV21-1 is a known pseudogene. This CDR3 spans 16 amino acids.

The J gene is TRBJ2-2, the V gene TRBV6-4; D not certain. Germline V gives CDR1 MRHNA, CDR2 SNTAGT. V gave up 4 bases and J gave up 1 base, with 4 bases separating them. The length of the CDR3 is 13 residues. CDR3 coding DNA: TGTGCCAGCAGTGGACAGAACACCGGGGAGCTGTTTTTT. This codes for CASSGQNTGELFF.

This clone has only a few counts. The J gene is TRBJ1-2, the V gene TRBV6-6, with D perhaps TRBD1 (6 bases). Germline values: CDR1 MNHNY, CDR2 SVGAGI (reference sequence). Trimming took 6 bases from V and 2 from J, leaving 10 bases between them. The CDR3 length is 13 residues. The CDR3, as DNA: TGTGCCAGCAGGACACAGGGAAACTATGGCTACACCTTC. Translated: CASRTQGNYGYTF.

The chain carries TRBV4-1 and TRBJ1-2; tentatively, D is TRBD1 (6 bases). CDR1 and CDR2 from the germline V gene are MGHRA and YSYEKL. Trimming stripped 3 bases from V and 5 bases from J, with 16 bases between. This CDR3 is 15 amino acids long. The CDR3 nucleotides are TGCGCCAGCAGCCAGGGGGGGTCAGGGGCGTATGGCTACACCTTC. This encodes CASSQGGSGAYGYTF.

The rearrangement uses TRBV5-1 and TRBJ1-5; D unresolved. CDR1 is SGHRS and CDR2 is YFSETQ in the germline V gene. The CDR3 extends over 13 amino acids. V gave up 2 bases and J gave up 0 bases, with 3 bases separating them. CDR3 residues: CASSFDSNQPQHF. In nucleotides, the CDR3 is TGCGCCAGCAGCTTCGATAGCAATCAGCCCCAGCATTTT. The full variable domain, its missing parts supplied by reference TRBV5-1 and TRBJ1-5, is KAGVTQTPRYLIKTRGQQVTLSCSPISGHRSVSWYQQTPGQGLQFLFEYFSETQRNKGNFPGRFSGRQFSNSRSEMNVSTLELGDSALYLCASSFDSNQPQHFGDGTRLSIL.

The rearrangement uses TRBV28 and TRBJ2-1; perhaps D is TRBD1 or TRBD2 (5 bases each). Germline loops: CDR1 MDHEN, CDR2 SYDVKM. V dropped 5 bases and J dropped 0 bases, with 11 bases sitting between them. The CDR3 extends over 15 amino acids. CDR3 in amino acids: CASSLSGGSYNEQFF. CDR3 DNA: TGTGCCAGCAGTCTAAGTGGGGGCTCCTACAATGAGCAGTTCTTC.

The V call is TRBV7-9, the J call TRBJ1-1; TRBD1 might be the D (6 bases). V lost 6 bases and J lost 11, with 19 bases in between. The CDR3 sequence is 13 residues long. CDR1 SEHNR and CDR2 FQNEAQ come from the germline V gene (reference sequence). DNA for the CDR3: TGTGCCAGCAGTCCCTCGGGGGCGGTATGGGCTTTCTTT. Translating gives CASSPSGAVWAFF.

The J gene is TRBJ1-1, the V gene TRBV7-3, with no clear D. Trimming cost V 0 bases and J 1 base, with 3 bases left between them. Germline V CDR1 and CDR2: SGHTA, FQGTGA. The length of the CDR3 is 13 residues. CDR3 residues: CASSLTRNTEAFF. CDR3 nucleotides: TGTGCCAGCAGCTTAACACGGAACACTGAAGCTTTCTTT.

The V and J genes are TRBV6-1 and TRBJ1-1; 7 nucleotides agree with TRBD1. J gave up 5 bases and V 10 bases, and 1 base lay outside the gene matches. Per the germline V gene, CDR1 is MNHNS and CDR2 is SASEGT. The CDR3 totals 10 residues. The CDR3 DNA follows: TGTGCCATCAGGGGGACTGAAGCTTTCTTT. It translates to CAIRGTEAFF.

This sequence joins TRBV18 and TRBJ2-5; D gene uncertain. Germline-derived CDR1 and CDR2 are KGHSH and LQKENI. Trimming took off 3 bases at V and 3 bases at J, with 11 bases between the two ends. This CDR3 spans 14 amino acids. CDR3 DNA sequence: TGTGCCAGCTCACCGTCGGTGGGTAAAGAGACCCAGTACTTC. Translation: CASSPSVGKETQYF.

The CDR3 nucleotides read TGTGCCAGCTCACTTGGTCCGAACCGACCAAGGAATGAGCAGTTCTTC. Translation gives CASSLGPNRPRNEQFF. The rearrangement joins TRBV18 to TRBJ2-1; D is unclear. Trimming cost V 4 bases and J 7 bases, with 20 bases left between them. The CDR3 is made up of 16 amino acids. The germline gives CDR1 KGHSH, CDR2 LQKENI.

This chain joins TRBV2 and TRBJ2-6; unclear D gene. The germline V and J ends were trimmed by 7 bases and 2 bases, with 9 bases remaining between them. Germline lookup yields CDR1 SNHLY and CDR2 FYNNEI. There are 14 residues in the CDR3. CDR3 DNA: TGTGCCAGCACCGTGCTGGCTGGGGCCAACGTCCTGACTTTC. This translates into CASTVLAGANVLTF.

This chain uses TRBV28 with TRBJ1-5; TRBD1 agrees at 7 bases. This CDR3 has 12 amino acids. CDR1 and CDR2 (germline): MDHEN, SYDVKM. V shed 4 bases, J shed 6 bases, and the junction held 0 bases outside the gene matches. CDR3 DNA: TGTGCCAGCAGTTCAGGGGGTCAGCCCCAGCATTTT. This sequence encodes CASSSGGQPQHF.

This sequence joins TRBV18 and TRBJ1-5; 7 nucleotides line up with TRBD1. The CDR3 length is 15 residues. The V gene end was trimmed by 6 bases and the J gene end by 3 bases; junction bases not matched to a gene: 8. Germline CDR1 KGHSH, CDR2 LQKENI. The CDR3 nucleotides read TGTGCCAGCTCGCAGACCGGGACAGCCAATCAGCCCCAGCATTTT. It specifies CASSQTGTANQPQHF.

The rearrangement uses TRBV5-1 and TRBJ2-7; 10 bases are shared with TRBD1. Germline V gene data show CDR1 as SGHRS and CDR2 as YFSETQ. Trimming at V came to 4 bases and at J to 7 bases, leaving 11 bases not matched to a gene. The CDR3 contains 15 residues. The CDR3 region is CASSPYPGQGKEQYF. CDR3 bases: TGCGCCAGCAGCCCATATCCGGGACAGGGGAAAGAGCAGTACTTC.

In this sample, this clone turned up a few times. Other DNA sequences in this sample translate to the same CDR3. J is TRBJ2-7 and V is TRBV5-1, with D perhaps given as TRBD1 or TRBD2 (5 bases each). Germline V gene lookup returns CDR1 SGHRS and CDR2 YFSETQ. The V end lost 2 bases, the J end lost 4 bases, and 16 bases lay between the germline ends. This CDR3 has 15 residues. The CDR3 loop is CASSLLGRDNYEQYF. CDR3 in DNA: TGCGCCAGCAGCTTACTGGGACGGGATAATTACGAGCAGTACTTC. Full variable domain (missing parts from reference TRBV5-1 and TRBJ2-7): KAGVTQTPRYLIKTRGQQVTLSCSPISGHRSVSWYQQTPGQGLQFLFEYFSETQRNKGNFPGRFSGRQFSNSRSEMNVSTLELGDSALYLCASSLLGRDNYEQYFGPGTRLTVT.

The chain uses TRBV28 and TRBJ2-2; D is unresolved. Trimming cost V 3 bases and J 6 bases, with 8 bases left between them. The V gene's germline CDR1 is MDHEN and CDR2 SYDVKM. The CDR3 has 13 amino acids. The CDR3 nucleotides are TGTGCCAGCAGTTTCCGTTTGCCCGGGGAGCTGTTTTTT. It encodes CASSFRLPGELFF.

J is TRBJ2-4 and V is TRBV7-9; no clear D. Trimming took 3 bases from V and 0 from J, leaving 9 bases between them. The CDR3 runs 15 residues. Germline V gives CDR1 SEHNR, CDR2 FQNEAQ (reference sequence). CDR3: CASSFVRLAKNIQYF. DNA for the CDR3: TGTGCCAGCAGCTTCGTCCGACTAGCCAAAAACATTCAGTACTTC.

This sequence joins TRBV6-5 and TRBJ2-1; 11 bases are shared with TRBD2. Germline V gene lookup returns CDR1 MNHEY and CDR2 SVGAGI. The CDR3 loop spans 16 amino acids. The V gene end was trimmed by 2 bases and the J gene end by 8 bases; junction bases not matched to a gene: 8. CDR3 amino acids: CASSYIVAGGPDEQFF. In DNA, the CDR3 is TGTGCCAGCAGTTACATAGTAGCGGGAGGGCCGGATGAGCAGTTCTTC.

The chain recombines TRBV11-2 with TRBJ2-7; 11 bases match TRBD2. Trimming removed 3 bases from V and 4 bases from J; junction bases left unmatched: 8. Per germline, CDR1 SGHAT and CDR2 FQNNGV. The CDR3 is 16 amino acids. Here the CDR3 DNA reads TGTGCCAGCAGCTTCGCTTTTGGGACTAGCGGTTACGAGCAGTACTTC. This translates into CASSFAFGTSGYEQYF.

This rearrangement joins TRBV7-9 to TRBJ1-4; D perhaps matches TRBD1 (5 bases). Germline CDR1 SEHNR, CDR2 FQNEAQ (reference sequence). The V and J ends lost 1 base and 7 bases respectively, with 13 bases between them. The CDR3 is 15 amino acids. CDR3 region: CASSLVGPPGEKLFF. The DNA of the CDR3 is TGTGCCAGCAGCTTAGTGGGGCCGCCCGGTGAAAAACTGTTTTTT.